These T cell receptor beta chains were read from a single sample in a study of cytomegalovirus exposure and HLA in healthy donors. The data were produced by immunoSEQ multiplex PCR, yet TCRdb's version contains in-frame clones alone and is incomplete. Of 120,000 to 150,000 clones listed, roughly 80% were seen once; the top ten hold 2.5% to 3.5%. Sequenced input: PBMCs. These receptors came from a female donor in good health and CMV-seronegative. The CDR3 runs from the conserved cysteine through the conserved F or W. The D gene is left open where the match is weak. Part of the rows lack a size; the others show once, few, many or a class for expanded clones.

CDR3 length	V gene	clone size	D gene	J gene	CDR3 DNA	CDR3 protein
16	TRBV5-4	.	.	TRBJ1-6	TGTGCCAGCAGCTCCACAGGGAGCTCCTATAATTCACCCCTCCACTTT	CASSSTGSSYNSPLHF
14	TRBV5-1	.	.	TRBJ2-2	TGCGCCAGCAGCCTAGGACAGCCCACCGGGGAGCTGTTTTTT	CASSLGQPTGELFF
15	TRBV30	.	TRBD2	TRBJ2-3	TGTGCCTGGAGGTCAGCGGGGGGGAGGCTAGGAACGCAGTATTTT	CAWRSAGGRLGTQYF
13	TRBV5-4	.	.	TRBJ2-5	TGTGCCAGCAGCTTGGGGCAGGAAGAGACCCAGTACTTC	CASSLGQEETQYF
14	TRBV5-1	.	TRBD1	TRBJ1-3	TGCGCCAGCAGCCCGACAGGGTCAGCCGACACCATATATTTT	CASSPTGSADTIYF
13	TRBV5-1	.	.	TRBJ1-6	TGCGCCAGCAGCTTGAGCGGGGATTCACCCCTCCACTTT	CASSLSGDSPLHF
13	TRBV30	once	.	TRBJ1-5	TGTGCCTGGGGCCCGGGAGGGGCCCAGCCCCAGCATTTT	CAWGPGGAQPQHF
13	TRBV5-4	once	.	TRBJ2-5	TGTGCCAGCAGCTTGTGGACAGTGGAGACCCAGTACTTC	CASSLWTVETQYF
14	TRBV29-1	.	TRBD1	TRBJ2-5	TGCAGCGCCCTCCCACGGACAGGGGTAGAGACCCAGTACTTC	CSALPRTGVETQYF
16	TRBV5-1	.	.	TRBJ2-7	TGCGCCAGCAGCTTGTCGACAGCCTCTAGCTCCTACGAGCAGTACTTC	CASSLSTASSSYEQYF
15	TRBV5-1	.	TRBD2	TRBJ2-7	TGCGCCAGCAGCTTGGAGGCTAGCGGGACCTACGAGCAGTACTTC	CASSLEASGTYEQYF
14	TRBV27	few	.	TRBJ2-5	TGTGCCAGCAGTTTATATGCTAGCCAAGAGACCCAGTACTTC	CASSLYASQETQYF
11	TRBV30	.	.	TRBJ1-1	TGTGCCTGGATGAGGGCAGCTGAAGCTTTCTTT	CAWMRAAEAFF
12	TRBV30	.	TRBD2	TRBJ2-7	TGTGCCTGGAGTGTTAGGACTAGCGAGCAGTACTTC	CAWSVRTSEQYF
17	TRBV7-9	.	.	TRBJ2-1	TGTGCCAGCAGCCCTTTCGTGCAGGGGTTAGAATACAATGAGCAGTTCTTC	CASSPFVQGLEYNEQFF
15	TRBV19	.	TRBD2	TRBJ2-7	TGTGCCAGTAGTAACCCAGCGGGGGTCGCTAACGAGCAGTACTTC	CASSNPAGVANEQYF
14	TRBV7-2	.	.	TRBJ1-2	TGTGCCAGCAGCTTATCAGGGACTAACTATGGCTACACCTTC	CASSLSGTNYGYTF
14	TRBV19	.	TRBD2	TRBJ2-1	TGTGCCAGTAGTACTAGCGGGAGTCAGGATGAGCAGTTCTTC	CASSTSGSQDEQFF
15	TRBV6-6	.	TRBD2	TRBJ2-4	TGTGCCAGCACCGGGACTAGCGGGACCAAAAACATTCAGTACTTC	CASTGTSGTKNIQYF
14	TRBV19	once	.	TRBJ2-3	TGTGCCAGTAAAGTAAGGCGGGGAGGAGATACGCAGTATTTT	CASKVRRGGDTQYF
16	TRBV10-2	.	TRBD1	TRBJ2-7	TGCGCCAGCGCAGAACCCGGGACAGGGAGCTCCTACGAGCAGTACTTC	CASAEPGTGSSYEQYF
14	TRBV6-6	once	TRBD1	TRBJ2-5	TGTGCCAGCAGTAGCCGACAGGGGCAAGAGACCCAGTACTTC	CASSSRQGQETQYF
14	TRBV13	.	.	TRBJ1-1	TGTGCCAGCAGCTCCTGGGCCACCCCCACTGAAGCTTTCTTT	CASSSWATPTEAFF
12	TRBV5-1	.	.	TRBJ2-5	TGCGCCAGCAGCCTACAGGGAGAGACCCAGTACTTC	CASSLQGETQYF
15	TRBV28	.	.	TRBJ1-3	TGTGCCAGCAGTTTTTCATGGAGCTCTGGAAACACCATATATTTT	CASSFSWSSGNTIYF
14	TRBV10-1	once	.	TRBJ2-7	TGCGCCAGCGCTCCTGGGGGCCTCGGCTACGAGCAGTACTTC	CASAPGGLGYEQYF
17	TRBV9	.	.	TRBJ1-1	TGTGCCAGCAGCCCAGTCTTTGGGGGGGGTGGGGACACTGAAGCTTTCTTT	CASSPVFGGGGDTEAFF
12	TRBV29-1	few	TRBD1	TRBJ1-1	TGCAGCGCCTTGACAGGGATCACTGAAGCTTTCTTT	CSALTGITEAFF
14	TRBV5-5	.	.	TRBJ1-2	TGTGCCAGCAGCCTAGCCCCCTCTAACTATGGCTACACCTTC	CASSLAPSNYGYTF
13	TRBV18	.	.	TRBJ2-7	TGTGCCAGCTCCAGGGGTACCTCCTACGAGCAGTACTTC	CASSRGTSYEQYF
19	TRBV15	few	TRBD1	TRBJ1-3	TGTGCCACCAGCAGAGAAGACAGGGCAGGAGGTATCTATGGAAACACCATATATTTT	CATSREDRAGGIYGNTIYF